This TCR beta chain was obtained from a study of blood T cells in healthy people across ages. On this clonotype itself: Its antigen is still unknown.

Deletions cut 5 bases from V and 2 bases from J, with 25 bases between. The CDR3 has 19 amino acids. The V gene's germline CDR1 is LGHNA and CDR2 YNFKEQ. Findings and limits, study-wide: The long-lived group displayed more naive CD4+ cells, plus higher diversity, than the aged donors did. Roughly linear age-related decline in beta diversity appeared, significant by age about 37.

The use of a sample-barcoded 5' primer and a J-beta primer mix characterized a second PCR of roughly 6 to 11 cycles. A template-switch adaptor that had 12 random nucleotides put a tag on each cDNA molecule. All samples gave at least 2.5 million CDR3-containing paired-end reads. TCRdb used MiXCR to reprocess the 5' RACE reads, holding one entry per CDR3 protein. The profile shows about 800,000 distinct CDR3 sequences, roughly 60% of them singletons. The V call is TRBV4-2, the J call TRBJ2-1; possible D gene TRBD1, 5 bases. The specimen sequenced was blood. The clonotype comes from a man aged 25 to 45 in good health. CDR3 in amino acids: CASSESLVQGIEAYNEQFF. CDR3 bases: TGTGCCAGCAGCGAATCCCTAGTCCAGGGAATTGAGGCCTACAATGAGCAGTTCTTC.